These 5 T cell receptor beta chains were all obtained from the same sample, sequenced in a study of OX40 agonist ivuxolimab in advanced cancers. This table comes from immunoSEQ multiplex PCR, and its TCRdb copy is limited to in-frame clones, with some not included. This sample yields approximately 80,000 clones, of which roughly nine tenths are seen a single time; roughly 0.2% belongs to the top ten. The starting material was CD4+ or CD8+ T cells sorted from blood, obtained in a trial of the OX40 agonist ivuxolimab. The source of these receptors is an adult with an advanced solid tumor such as melanoma, head and neck, liver or kidney cancer.

The chain couples TRBV18 to TRBJ1-2, with TRBD1 matching 8 bases. The CDR3 runs to 15 residues. The V segment lost 3 bases and the J segment 4 bases; nucleotides outside the gene matches: 7. Germline lookup yields CDR1 KGHSH and CDR2 LQKENI. CDR3 DNA sequence: TGTGCCAGCTCACCTTCCGGGACAGGATCCTATGGCTACACCTTC. Translation gives CASSPSGTGSYGYTF.

The V call is TRBV30, the J call TRBJ2-3; 12 positions match TRBD2. Germline CDR1 GTSNPN, CDR2 SVGIG (reference sequence). The CDR3 runs 16 residues. The V segment lost 3 bases and the J segment 2 bases; nucleotides outside the gene matches: 6. CDR3 DNA: TGTGCCTGGAGCCCTGGACTAGCGGGGAACACAGATACGCAGTATTTT. It is translated as CAWSPGLAGNTDTQYF.

This clone was seen once. This sequence joins TRBV25-1 and TRBJ2-5; 9 bases fit TRBD2. This CDR3 region has 16 residues. Germline V CDR1 and CDR2: MGHDK, SYGVNS. After removal of 3 bases from V and 4 bases from J, the junction contained 9 bases not matched to a gene. This CDR3 reads CASSDLGGRELETQYF. CDR3 DNA sequence: TGTGCCAGCAGTGACCTGGGCGGGAGGGAATTAGAGACCCAGTACTTC.

This clone has only one observation. V is TRBV19 and J is TRBJ1-2, with a tentative D call TRBD1 (6 bases). This CDR3 is 14 amino acids long. CDR1 is LNHDA, CDR2 SQIVND, per germline (reference sequence). Deletions cut 7 bases from V and 6 bases from J, with 18 bases between. CDR3 sequence (DNA): TGTGCCAGTACCAAAACCGGGACACGAAATGGCTACACCTTC. This gives the protein CASTKTGTRNGYTF.

This clone was picked up one time. The genes are TRBV5-1 and TRBJ1-2; D possibly corresponds to TRBD1 (5 bases). This CDR3 comprises 14 residues. From germline, CDR1 is SGHRS and CDR2 YFSETQ. Trimming removed 0 bases at V and 5 bases at J, with 11 bases between. CDR3 coding DNA: TGCGCCAGCAGCTTGGAACAGGCTTCATATGGCTACACCTTC. As protein: CASSLEQASYGYTF.